The entry that follows covers one TCR beta chain sequence. No antigen is known for it. This CDR3 is 13 amino acids long. V dropped 7 bases and J dropped 0 bases, with 9 bases sitting between them. The germline V gene encodes CDR1 MGHDK and CDR2 SYGVNS. This sample was taken from a study of regulatory T cells in long-lasting Graves disease. The TCR beta library used iRepertoire HTBI primers with Arm-PCR amplification of CDR3. Each CDR3 protein is one row after TCRdb ran MiXCR on the multiplex PCR reads. The data contain 430,000 or so distinct CDR3 sequences, 21% of them singletons. As to time point: persistent/refractory GD, antithyroid drugs over 5 years with positive TRAb. PBMCs provided the RNA from which the TCR library was made. Per American Thyroid Association guidelines, Graves' disease was diagnosed. Study results and limitations: TCR diversity in persistent Graves' patients was below that of newly diagnosed ones.

Sequencing was performed on peripheral blood mononuclear cells (PBMCs), taken when the disease was refractory, from a patient treated with antithyroid drugs. This chain connects TRBV25-1 to TRBJ1-1; D not certain. This TCR was recovered from a female donor with Graves disease. This chain's CDR3 is CASTRVMNTEAFF. The CDR3 nucleotides are TGTGCCAGCACAAGGGTCATGAACACTGAAGCTTTCTTT. Using reference TRBV25-1 and TRBJ1-1 for the parts outside the CDR3, the full variable domain is EADIYQTPRYLVIGTGKKITLECSQTMGHDKMYWYQQDPGMELHLIHYSYGVNSTEKGDLSSESTVSRIRTEHFPLTLESARPSHTSQYLCASTRVMNTEAFFGQGTRLTVV.